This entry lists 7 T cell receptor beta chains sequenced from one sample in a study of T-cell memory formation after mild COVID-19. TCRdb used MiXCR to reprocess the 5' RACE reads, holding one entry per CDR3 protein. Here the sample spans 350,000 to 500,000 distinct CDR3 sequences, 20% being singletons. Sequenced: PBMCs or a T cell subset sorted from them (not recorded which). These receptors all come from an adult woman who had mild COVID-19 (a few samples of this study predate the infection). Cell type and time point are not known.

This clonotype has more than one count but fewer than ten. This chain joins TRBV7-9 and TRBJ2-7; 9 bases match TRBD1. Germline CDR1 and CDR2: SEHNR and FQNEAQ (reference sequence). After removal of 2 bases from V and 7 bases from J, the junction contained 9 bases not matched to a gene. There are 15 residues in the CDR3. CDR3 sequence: CASSLYGQGIEEQYF. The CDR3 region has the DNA TGTGCCAGCAGCTTATATGGACAGGGGATAGAGGAGCAGTACTTC.

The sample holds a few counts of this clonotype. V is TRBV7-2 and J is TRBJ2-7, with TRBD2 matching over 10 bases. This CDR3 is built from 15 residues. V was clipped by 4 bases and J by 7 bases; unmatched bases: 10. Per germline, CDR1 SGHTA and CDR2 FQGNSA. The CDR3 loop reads CASSSGAGGPREQYF. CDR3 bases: TGTGCCAGCAGCTCCGGAGCGGGAGGGCCGAGGGAGCAGTACTTC.

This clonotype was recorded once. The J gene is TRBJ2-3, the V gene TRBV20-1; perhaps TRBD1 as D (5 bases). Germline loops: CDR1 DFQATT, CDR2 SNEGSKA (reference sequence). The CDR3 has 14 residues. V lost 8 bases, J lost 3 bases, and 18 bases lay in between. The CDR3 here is CSTFLTAPTDTQYF. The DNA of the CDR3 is TGCAGTACCTTCTTGACAGCGCCGACAGATACGCAGTATTTT.

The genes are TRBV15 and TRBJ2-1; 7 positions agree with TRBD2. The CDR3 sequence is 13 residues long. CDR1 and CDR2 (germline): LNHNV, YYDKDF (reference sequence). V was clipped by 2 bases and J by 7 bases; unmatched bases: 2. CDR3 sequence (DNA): TGTGCCACCAGCAGAAGACTAGCTAATGAGCAGTTCTTC. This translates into CATSRRLANEQFF.

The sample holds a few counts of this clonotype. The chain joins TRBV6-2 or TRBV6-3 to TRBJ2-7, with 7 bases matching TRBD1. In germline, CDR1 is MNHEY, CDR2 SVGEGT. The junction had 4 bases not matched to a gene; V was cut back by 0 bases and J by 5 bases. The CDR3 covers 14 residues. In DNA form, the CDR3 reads TGTGCCAGCAGTTACTCAGGGCAGGGGGACGAGCAGTACTTC. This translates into CASSYSGQGDEQYF.

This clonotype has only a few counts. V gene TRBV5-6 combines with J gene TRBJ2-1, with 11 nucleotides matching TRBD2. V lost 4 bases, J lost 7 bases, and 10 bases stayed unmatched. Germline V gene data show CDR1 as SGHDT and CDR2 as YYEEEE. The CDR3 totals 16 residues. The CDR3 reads CASSLPGLAEGNEQFF. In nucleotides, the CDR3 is TGTGCCAGCAGCCTACCGGGACTAGCGGAGGGTAATGAGCAGTTCTTC.

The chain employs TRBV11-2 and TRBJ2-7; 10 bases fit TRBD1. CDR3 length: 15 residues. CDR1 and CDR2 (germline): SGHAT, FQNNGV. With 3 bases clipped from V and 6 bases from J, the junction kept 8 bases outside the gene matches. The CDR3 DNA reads TGTGCCAGCAGCTTGCCGGACAGGGGGTCTGGCGAGCAGTACTTC. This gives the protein CASSLPDRGSGEQYF.